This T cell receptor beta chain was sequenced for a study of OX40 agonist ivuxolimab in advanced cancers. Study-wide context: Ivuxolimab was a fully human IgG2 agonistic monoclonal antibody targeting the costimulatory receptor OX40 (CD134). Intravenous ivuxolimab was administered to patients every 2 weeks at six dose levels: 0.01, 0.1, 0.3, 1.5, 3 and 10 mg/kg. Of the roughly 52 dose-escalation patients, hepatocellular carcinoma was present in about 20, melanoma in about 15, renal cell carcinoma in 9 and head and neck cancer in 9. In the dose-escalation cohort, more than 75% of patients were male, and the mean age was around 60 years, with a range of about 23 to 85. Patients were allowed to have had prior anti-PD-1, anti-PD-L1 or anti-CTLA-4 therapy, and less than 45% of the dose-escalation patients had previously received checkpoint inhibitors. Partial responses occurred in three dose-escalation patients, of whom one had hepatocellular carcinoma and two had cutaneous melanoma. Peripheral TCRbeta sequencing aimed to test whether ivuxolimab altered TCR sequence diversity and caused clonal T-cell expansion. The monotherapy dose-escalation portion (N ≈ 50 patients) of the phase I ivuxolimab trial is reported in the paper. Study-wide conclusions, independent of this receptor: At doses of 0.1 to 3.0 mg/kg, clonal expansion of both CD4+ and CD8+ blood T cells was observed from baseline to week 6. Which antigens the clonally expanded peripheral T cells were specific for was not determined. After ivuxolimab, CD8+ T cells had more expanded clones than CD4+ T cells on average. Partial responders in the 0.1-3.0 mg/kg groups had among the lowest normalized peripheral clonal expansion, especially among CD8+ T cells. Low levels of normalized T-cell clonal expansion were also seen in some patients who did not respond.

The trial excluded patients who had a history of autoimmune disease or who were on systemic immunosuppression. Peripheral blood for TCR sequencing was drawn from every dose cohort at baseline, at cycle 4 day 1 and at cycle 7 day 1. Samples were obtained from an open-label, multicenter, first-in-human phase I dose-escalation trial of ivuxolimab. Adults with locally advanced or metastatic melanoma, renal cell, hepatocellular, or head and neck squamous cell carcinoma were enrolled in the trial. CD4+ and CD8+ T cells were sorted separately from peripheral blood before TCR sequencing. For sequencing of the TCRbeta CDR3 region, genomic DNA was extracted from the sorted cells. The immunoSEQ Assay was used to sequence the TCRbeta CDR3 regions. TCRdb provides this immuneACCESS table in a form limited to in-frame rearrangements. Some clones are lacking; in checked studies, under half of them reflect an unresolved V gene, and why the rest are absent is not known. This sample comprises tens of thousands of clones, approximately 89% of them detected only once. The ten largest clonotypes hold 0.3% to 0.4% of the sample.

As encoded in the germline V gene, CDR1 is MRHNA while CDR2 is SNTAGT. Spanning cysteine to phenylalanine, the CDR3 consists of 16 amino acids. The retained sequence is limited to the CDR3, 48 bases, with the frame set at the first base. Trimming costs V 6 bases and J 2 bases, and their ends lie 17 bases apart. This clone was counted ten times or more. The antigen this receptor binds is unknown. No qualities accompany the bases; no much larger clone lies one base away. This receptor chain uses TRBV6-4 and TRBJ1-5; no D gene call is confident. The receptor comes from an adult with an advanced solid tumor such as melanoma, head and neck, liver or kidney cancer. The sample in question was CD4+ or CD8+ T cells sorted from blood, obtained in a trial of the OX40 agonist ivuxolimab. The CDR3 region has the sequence CASSLPPPPGNQPQHF. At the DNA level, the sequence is TGTGCCAGCAGCCTCCCGCCACCCCCTGGCAATCAGCCCCAGCATTTT.